This entry concerns a single TCR beta chain. These data come from a study of CD8+ T cells in alopecia areata. The CDR3 has 15 amino acids. Germline CDR1 and CDR2: SGHDT and YYEEEE. Trimming took 2 bases from V and 0 from J; bases not matched to a gene: 4. RNA extraction was followed by reverse transcription into cDNA, which acted as the sequencing template. The data were produced by immunoSEQ multiplex PCR, yet TCRdb's version contains in-frame clones alone and is incomplete. Of some 51,000 clones in the sample, 95% to 97% were seen once. The V call is TRBV5-6, the J call TRBJ2-5; 7 bases align to TRBD2. The material was CD8+ T cells sorted from blood, obtained at week 0. The receptor's source is a human donor with alopecia areata. CDR3 sequence: CASSFEGLYQETQYF. In DNA form, the CDR3 reads TGTGCCAGCAGCTTCGAGGGACTATACCAAGAGACCCAGTACTTC. Complete variable domain (other parts from reference TRBV5-6 and TRBJ2-5): DAGVTQSPTHLIKTRGQQVTLRCSPKSGHDTVSWYQQALGQGPQFIFQYYEEEERQRGNFPDRFSGHQFPNYSSELNVNALLLGDSALYLCASSFEGLYQETQYFGPGTRLLVL.